This T cell receptor beta chain was documented in a study of blood T cell repertoires in COVID-19. The CDR3 is 15 amino acids. Germline loops: CDR1 MDHEN, CDR2 SYDVKM. J gave up 1 base and V 6 bases, and 6 bases lay outside the gene matches. Libraries were prepared by immunoSEQ multiplex PCR; TCRdb keeps only in-frame clonotypes and omits some of them. This table holds 250,000 to 350,000 clones, approximately 90% found once. The sequence was collected from a woman in her forties or fifties who had recovered from COVID-19. What was sequenced was peripheral blood. This rearrangement joins TRBV28 to TRBJ2-3; 8 bases align to TRBD1. CDR3 coding DNA: TGTGCCAGCAGCTCACCGGGACAGGGCACAGATACGCAGTATTTT. Translation gives CASSSPGQGTDTQYF.